Below, one TCR beta chain is given with its context. Everyone who donated was a Caucasian adult who lived in Nashville, Tennessee. Only in-frame clones appear in the TCRdb table, and some are missing; sequencing was by immunoSEQ multiplex PCR. The sample includes millions of clones, around 94% of them seen just once. The CDR3 runs 13 residues. The V and J ends lost 9 bases and 1 base respectively, with 12 bases between them. The germline V gene has CDR1 SEHNR and CDR2 FQNEAQ (reference sequence). These data originate in a study of shared clonotypes between healthy human individuals. The V call is TRBV7-9, the J call TRBJ2-5; either TRBD1 or TRBD2 may supply D (5 bases each). The specimen was naive CD4+ T cells sorted from blood. Stated subset: CD45RA+ positively selected. The sequence was collected from a man aged 18 to 30 in good health. The CDR3 loop reads CASNRGFQETQYF. The CDR3 bases are TGTGCCAGTAACCGGGGCTTCCAAGAGACCCAGTACTTC.